This is a list of T cell receptor beta chains from one sample in a study of human T cells and chemical hapten exposure. Each CDR3 protein is one row after TCRdb ran MiXCR on the RACE reads. This table holds approximately 350,000 distinct CDR3 sequences, around 6.9% found once. The sequenced sample was whole blood, obtained in connection with sensitization to the hapten diphenylcyclopropenone (DPC). Every receptor here comes from a woman aged 18-29 years with alopecia areata. Some clones in this sample may be carry-over from other donors' samples. CDR3s include the opening cysteine and the closing phenylalanine or tryptophan. A D gene is named only where the DNA matches it firmly. The size of a clone is reported for some rows only, either as once, few or many, or as a class for expanded clones.

>many|TRBV7-2|TRBD2|TRBJ2-1
TGTGCCAGCAGCTCCAAGCGGGGAAACTCCTACAATGAGCAGTTCTTC
CASSSKRGNSYNEQFF
>.|TRBV5-5|.|TRBJ2-5
TGTGCCAGCAACTCGATGGCTCGCGAGACCCAGTACTTC
CASNSMARETQYF
>many|TRBV5-4|TRBD2|TRBJ2-1
TGTGCCAGCAGCTTGAGGACTAGTCTGTCCAATGAGCAGTTCTTC
CASSLRTSLSNEQFF
>few|TRBV28|TRBD1|TRBJ1-5
TGTGCCAGCAGTTCACAGGGGGAAAGCAATCAGCCCCAGCATTTT
CASSSQGESNQPQHF
>many|TRBV6-1|TRBD1|TRBJ1-5
TGTGCCAGCAGTGAAGTAGGACAGGGGCTGGGACAGCCCCAGCATTTT
CASSEVGQGLGQPQHF
>.|TRBV28|.|TRBJ1-1
TGTGCCAGCAGTTCGTCTATTGGGCGAGCTTTCTTT
CASSSSIGRAFF
>many|TRBV25-1|.|TRBJ1-5
TGTGCCAGCAGTGAATCGACTGGGGACCAGCCCCAGCATTTT
CASSESTGDQPQHF
>.|TRBV18|.|TRBJ1-2
TGTGCCAGCTCACCACCTGCAACACATAACTATGGCTACACCTTC
CASSPPATHNYGYTF
>many|TRBV29-1|.|TRBJ2-2
TGCAGCGTTTCCCCCCAAACCGGGGAGCTGTTTTTT
CSVSPQTGELFF
>many|TRBV12-3/TRBV12-4|.|TRBJ2-3
TGTGCCAGCGGGTTGGGGTCCACAGATACGCAGTATTTT
CASGLGSTDTQYF
>few|TRBV7-9|.|TRBJ1-1
TGTGCCAGCAGCTTCCCCGACAGACACACTGAAGCTTTCTTT
CASSFPDRHTEAFF
>.|TRBV11-1|.|TRBJ1-6
TGTGCCAGCAGCTATAAGCTGGATTCACCCCTCCACTTT
CASSYKLDSPLHF
>many|TRBV11-3|TRBD2|TRBJ2-7
TGTGCCAGCAGCTTAGATTCTAGCGGACCCTACGAGCAGTACTTC
CASSLDSSGPYEQYF
>.|TRBV7-9|.|TRBJ1-1
TGTGCCAGCAGCGATCTGAGGACTGAAGCTTTCTTT
CASSDLRTEAFF
>few|TRBV29-1|.|TRBJ2-3
TGCAGCGTTGTGGGGGGCTCTACGCAGTATTTT
CSVVGGSTQYF
>many|TRBV6-5|.|TRBJ1-6
TGTGCCAGCAGTTCTGAAGGAGGTACTTCACCCCTCCACTTT
CASSSEGGTSPLHF
>few|TRBV3-1|TRBD1|TRBJ1-3
TGTGCCAGCAGCCGCCGGGACAGGGTAAACACCATATATTTT
CASSRRDRVNTIYF
>.|TRBV6-2/TRBV6-3|TRBD1|TRBJ2-4
TGTGCCAGCAGAGCCGACAGGGACCTAGCCAAAAACATTCAGTACTTC
CASRADRDLAKNIQYF
>.|TRBV4-1|.|TRBJ1-6
TGCGCCAGCAGCCAAGTCCCCGAGGCTAATTCACCCCTCCACTTT
CASSQVPEANSPLHF